Below, one T cell receptor beta chain is given with its context. This clone is regarded as large (0.1 to 1%). This receptor's antigen is unknown. It has no much larger one-base neighbor in the sample; base qualities were not kept. The same DNA, extracted from blood mononuclear cells, served for both the TCR sequencing and the STAT3 sequencing. This entry belongs to a study of STAT3 mutations in large granular lymphocyte leukemia (dated by TCRdb to about 2019). Study-level background: Roughly half of the T-LGLL patients who were sequenced longitudinally carried canonical activating STAT3 mutations. Over half of the T-LGLL patients were given one or more immunosuppressive therapy regimens, and more than 30% of those treated had a hematologic response. To reconstruct clonal hierarchy and dynamics, serial deep sequencing of TCRbeta CDR3 and STAT3 was performed in patients with T-cell large granular lymphocyte leukemia. From an initial cohort of 207 LGL patients, approximately 18 representative T-LGLL cases were selected for longitudinal TCRbeta and STAT3 sequencing. A couple of patients with natural killer LGL leukemia were also sequenced longitudinally as controls within the study. Patients were sequenced at approximately 4 time points on average, with the number of samplings per patient ranging from 2 to 8. General findings and caveats noted by the study authors: The burden of the dominant TCR clone was higher than the STAT3 mutant burden in several patients, which suggests that the STAT3 mutation arose secondarily inside a clone that had already expanded. Since codominant clonotypes persisted in some patients, a small but highly pathogenic clone may have gone undetected. In 6 of 18 patients, TCR clonotype switching occurred after therapy, and every newly emerging clone was STAT3 wild type. Variable intervals between samplings and differing treatment regimens complicated linking therapy response to changes in TCR clonal burden. All T-LGLL patients had at least one immunodominant TCRbeta clonotype, and roughly half had multiple immunodominant subclonotypes. Because no samples were available when a clone first appeared, clonal expansion was inferred from samplings taken at other points.

V is shortened by 3 bases, J by 5 bases, and the region joining them spans 6 bases. Taken from cysteine to phenylalanine, the CDR3 has 12 residues. Only the CDR3 DNA stays, 36 bases, in frame from base 1. CDR1 SEHNR and CDR2 FQNEAQ are derived from the germline V gene (reference sequence). An Illumina MiSeq was used to sequence the TCRbeta libraries, yielding an average of roughly 41,000 productive templates per sample. Multiplex PCR amplification was used to generate TCRbeta CDR3 libraries with the immunoSEQ assay. The authors processed their data as follows. Repertoire diversity was calculated as previously defined, and values close to 0 indicated extremely monoclonal samples. The table comes from immuneACCESS by way of TCRdb, which keeps in-frame sequences with V and J called. Part of the clones is missing from these tables; in studies checked, under half for an unresolved V gene and the rest for unknown reasons. The D gene and trimming were derived from the DNA, and the V and J assignments and clone size from that table. This sample lists 1,500 to 2,000 clones; around 60% were detected once. Roughly 34% of the sample rests with the top ten.

Sequencing was performed on peripheral blood mononuclear cells. This receptor was obtained from a man aged 55 to 70 with T-cell large granular lymphocyte leukemia. Some clones in this sample may be carry-over from other donors' samples. The age is the age at diagnosis. The V and J genes are TRBV7-9 and TRBJ2-3; the D segment cannot be called with confidence. The sequenced DNA is TGTGCCAGCAGCTTTTTGGGAGATACGCAGTATTTT. Translated, this gives CASSFLGDTQYF. The reference TRBV7-9 and TRBJ2-3 proteins fill in what lies around the CDR3, so the full variable domain reads DTGVSQNPRHKITKRGQNVTFRCDPISEHNRLYWYRQTLGQGPEFLTYFQNEAQLEKSRLLSDRFSAERPKGSFSTLEIQRTEQGDSAMYLCASSFLGDTQYFGPGTRLTVL.